Sequencing of this T cell receptor beta chain was carried out in a study of metastatic and nonmetastatic thyroid tumors. At the level of the study: Thyroid patients, malignant and benign, had repertoires compared across blood and tumor or nodule tissue.

Thyroid surgery was performed in patients who had received no treatment beforehand. TCRdb reprocessed the PCR reads via MiXCR. Among about 22,000 clones, roughly 15% were seen once, and the ten largest hold approximately 14%. This clone has ten or more counts. The clonotype originates from a female donor with papillary thyroid cancer or a benign thyroid nodule (not recorded which). Some clones in this sample may be carry-over from other donors' samples. Sequenced: tumor tissue.

CDR3 amino acids: CASLPHANTGELFF. The DNA of the CDR3 is TGCGCCAGCCTACCACACGCGAACACCGGGGAGCTGTTTTTT. V gene TRBV4-1 combines with J gene TRBJ2-2; no clear D gene. V was clipped by 8 bases and J by 0 bases, with 10 bases between them. This CDR3 spans 14 amino acids. Germline lookup yields CDR1 MGHRA and CDR2 YSYEKL.